The rows below give T cell receptor beta chains drawn from one sample of a study of CD8+ T cells in alopecia areata. Assay used: immunoSEQ multiplex PCR; TCRdb lists only in-frame clones, some missing. The sample has under 300,000 clones, over 45% seen once. Sequenced here: CD4+ T cells sorted from blood, sampled at week 52, from a patient treated with tofacitinib. The receptors were sampled from a human donor with alopecia areata. The CDR3 runs from the conserved cysteine through the conserved F or W. A D gene is named only where the DNA matches it firmly.

TRBV25-1	NA	TRBJ1-6	TGTGCCAGCAGTGAGCCAGGGCGGAATTCACCCCTCCACTTT	CASSEPGRNSPLHF
TRBV7-2	NA	TRBJ2-5	TGTGCCAGCAGCTTAGGAATGTGGGGCCAAGAGACCCAGTACTTC	CASSLGMWGQETQYF
TRBV25-1	NA	TRBJ1-5	TGTGCCAGTGGATCAGGGAGTCAGCCCCAGCATTTT	CASGSGSQPQHF
TRBV29-1	TRBD2	TRBJ2-5	TGCAGCTCTTGGTCGGGGGGTGAGACCCAGTACTTC	CSSWSGGETQYF
TRBV5-6	NA	TRBJ2-7	TGTGCCAGCAGCTTGGCTCCATTGACAGGCCGCGACGAGCAGTACTTC	CASSLAPLTGRDEQYF
TRBV30	NA	TRBJ1-3	TGTGCCTGGATGTACGACTCTGGAAACACCATATATTTT	CAWMYDSGNTIYF
TRBV30	NA	TRBJ1-5	TGTGCCTGGAGTGTGGCCCTTCCTCAGCCCCAGCATTTT	CAWSVALPQPQHF
TRBV25-1	NA	TRBJ2-2	TGTGCCAGCAGTGAATTGAGGGAGCTGTTTTTT	CASSELRELFF
TRBV30	NA	TRBJ2-5	TGTGCCTGGAGTGTAAAGGGAGAGACCCAGTACTTC	CAWSVKGETQYF
TRBV13	NA	TRBJ1-1	TGTGCCAGCAGCACCCGGGACACAAAGAACACTGAAGCTTTCTTT	CASSTRDTKNTEAFF